This record covers a single TCR beta chain. Profiled with immunoSEQ multiplex PCR; TCRdb holds only in-frame clones, not every one. The table shows tens of thousands of clones, with roughly 86% occurring only once. These data are taken from a study of OX40 agonist ivuxolimab in advanced cancers. Background on the study: From about 20 to 79 years was the age range, with a mean of 60 years, and 70% to 85% were male.

The CDR3 length is 15 residues. Germline CDR1 reads GTSNPN; CDR2 reads SVGIG (reference sequence). V was shortened by 1 base and J by 2 bases, with 15 bases between the two germline ends. The material sequenced was CD4+ or CD8+ T cells sorted from blood, taken in a trial of the OX40 agonist ivuxolimab. This TCR was recovered from an adult with an advanced solid tumor such as melanoma, head and neck, liver or kidney cancer. The J gene is TRBJ2-7, the V gene TRBV30, with D uncertain. The CDR3 is CAWSGAPPLTYEQYF. In DNA form, the CDR3 reads TGTGCCTGGAGTGGGGCGCCCCCTCTCACCTACGAGCAGTACTTC.